The rows below give T cell receptor beta chains drawn from one sample of a study of T cells expressing NK-cell markers. One entry per CDR3 protein, without DNA, is what TCRdb gives after re-calling the 5' RACE reads. In all, the sample yields hundreds of thousands of distinct CDR3 sequences. Source material: blood T cells: a sorted CD56 or NKG2C T cell subset, CD4+ or CD8+ T cells, or bulk PBMC T cells (not recorded which). The receptors derive from a man between 18 and 35 years old in good health. The CDR3 runs from the conserved cysteine through the conserved F or W.

v_call: TRBV6-6; j_call: TRBJ1-1; cdr3_aa: CASSTGQAEAFF
v_call: TRBV5-1; j_call: TRBJ2-1; cdr3_aa: CASSLAPGTTSRNEQFF
v_call: TRBV5-1; j_call: TRBJ1-1; cdr3_aa: CASRPGTQNTEAFF
v_call: TRBV11-1; j_call: TRBJ2-5; cdr3_aa: CASSDDRAEETQYF
v_call: TRBV7-3; j_call: TRBJ1-2; cdr3_aa: CASRGAADYGYTF
v_call: TRBV10-3; j_call: TRBJ2-1; cdr3_aa: CAISEFPGTGAYNEQFF
v_call: TRBV7-9; j_call: TRBJ1-1; cdr3_aa: CASSLLGAWENTEAFF
v_call: TRBV18; j_call: TRBJ2-5; cdr3_aa: CASSPPSGIETQYF
v_call: TRBV12-3/TRBV12-4; j_call: TRBJ2-5; cdr3_aa: CASSLFGGSEETQYF
v_call: TRBV12-3/TRBV12-4; j_call: TRBJ1-1; cdr3_aa: CASSFDALVNTEAFF
v_call: TRBV3-1; j_call: TRBJ2-5; cdr3_aa: CASSQERPRQYF
v_call: TRBV6-2/TRBV6-3; j_call: TRBJ2-3; cdr3_aa: CASSTRPRGLAPGTDTQYF
v_call: TRBV20-1; j_call: TRBJ2-3; cdr3_aa: CSAGQSTDTQYF
v_call: TRBV6-5; j_call: TRBJ2-1; cdr3_aa: CASSYSPGLAGRYNEQFF
v_call: TRBV18; j_call: TRBJ2-5; cdr3_aa: CASSSGQLETQYF
v_call: TRBV6-2/TRBV6-3; j_call: TRBJ2-5; cdr3_aa: CASSSRGSGSGQETQYF
v_call: TRBV12-3/TRBV12-4; j_call: TRBJ2-1; cdr3_aa: CASRDGQGTEQFF
v_call: TRBV5-1; j_call: TRBJ2-6; cdr3_aa: CASSRAQNGANVLTF
v_call: TRBV20-1; j_call: TRBJ2-7; cdr3_aa: CSARVFSLGGRRFYEQYF
v_call: TRBV5-1; j_call: TRBJ2-7; cdr3_aa: CASSTVRGTYEQYF
v_call: TRBV20-1; j_call: TRBJ2-1; cdr3_aa: CSARVKLGYSNNEQFF
v_call: TRBV6-1; j_call: TRBJ2-1; cdr3_aa: CASSPSVQRAGNEQFF
v_call: TRBV12-3/TRBV12-4; j_call: TRBJ2-1; cdr3_aa: CASSWSMNEQFF
v_call: TRBV12-3/TRBV12-4; j_call: TRBJ1-1; cdr3_aa: CASSLLSEGLNTEAFF
v_call: TRBV19; j_call: TRBJ2-1; cdr3_aa: CASSKATIPEQFF
v_call: TRBV10-3; j_call: TRBJ1-5; cdr3_aa: CAISESSRRGLRNQPQHF
v_call: TRBV9; j_call: TRBJ2-1; cdr3_aa: CASSVANGLRANEQFF
v_call: TRBV29-1; j_call: TRBJ1-2; cdr3_aa: CSVSAGEGYTF
v_call: TRBV12-3/TRBV12-4; j_call: TRBJ1-1; cdr3_aa: CASSPLQGQRTEAFF
v_call: TRBV11-2; j_call: TRBJ2-5; cdr3_aa: CASSSRRAGAIETQYF
v_call: TRBV3-1; j_call: TRBJ2-2; cdr3_aa: CASSQWGAGEAGELFF
v_call: TRBV7-6; j_call: TRBJ2-2; cdr3_aa: CASGRASTGELFF
v_call: TRBV6-1; j_call: TRBJ2-1; cdr3_aa: CASRPGQALGEQFF
v_call: TRBV12-3/TRBV12-4; j_call: TRBJ1-1; cdr3_aa: CASTPTGAGVAFF
v_call: TRBV7-6; j_call: TRBJ2-5; cdr3_aa: CASSLYSSGTQYF
v_call: TRBV12-3/TRBV12-4; j_call: TRBJ2-5; cdr3_aa: CASSSDRGWETQYF
v_call: TRBV11-3; j_call: TRBJ2-1; cdr3_aa: CASEPGQISYNEQFF
v_call: TRBV4-1; j_call: TRBJ2-1; cdr3_aa: CASSLIDNPYNEQFF
v_call: TRBV10-2; j_call: TRBJ2-1; cdr3_aa: CASSDQGLEKFF
v_call: TRBV11-2; j_call: TRBJ2-3; cdr3_aa: CASSLVPSGIEGTDTQYF
v_call: TRBV9; j_call: TRBJ2-1; cdr3_aa: CASSPLLGSRGHEQFF
v_call: TRBV7-6; j_call: TRBJ2-1; cdr3_aa: CASSYPQREGHEQFF
v_call: TRBV5-5; j_call: TRBJ1-1; cdr3_aa: CASSGNTGNEAFF
v_call: TRBV28; j_call: TRBJ1-1; cdr3_aa: CASTPSQGTGGRGTEAFF
v_call: TRBV4-2; j_call: TRBJ2-7; cdr3_aa: CASSQAGQGAREQYF
v_call: TRBV4-3; j_call: TRBJ1-2; cdr3_aa: CASSQEAAGAGGYTF
v_call: TRBV7-8; j_call: TRBJ1-4; cdr3_aa: CASSLLGDRKSTNEKLFF
v_call: TRBV11-2; j_call: TRBJ2-1; cdr3_aa: CASSRIGREDEQFF
v_call: TRBV27; j_call: TRBJ2-1; cdr3_aa: CASSPGLVLTEQFF
v_call: TRBV7-8; j_call: TRBJ2-1; cdr3_aa: CASRRGRADNEQFF